This entry lists 17 T cell receptor beta chains sequenced from one sample in a study of cytomegalovirus exposure and HLA in healthy donors. 60 Vbeta and 13 Jbeta primers were used in PCR. TCRdb keeps only in-frame clones here, not all; method: immunoSEQ multiplex PCR. The sample lists about 160,000 clones; 65% to 80% were seen once. The sequenced sample consisted of PBMCs. These TCRs come from a man between 40 and 49 years old in good health and CMV-seronegative.

The chain recombines TRBV6-6 with TRBJ1-3; D is ambiguous. The germline CDR1 and CDR2 sequences are MNHNY and SVGAGI (reference sequence). The CDR3 covers 12 residues. V lost 7 bases to trimming and J lost 0 bases, with 4 bases between them. The CDR3 bases are TGTGCCAGCACCGTCTCTGGAAACACCATATATTTT. This codes for CASTVSGNTIYF.

V is TRBV5-1 and J is TRBJ2-7; possibly TRBD2 for D (5 bases). The CDR3 runs 12 residues. V lost 2 bases to trimming and J lost 6 bases, with 9 bases between them. The germline CDR1 and CDR2 sequences are SGHRS and YFSETQ. The CDR3 reads CASSFSAGEQYF. The CDR3 nucleotides read TGCGCCAGCAGCTTTAGCGCTGGCGAGCAGTACTTC.

The chain has TRBV11-2 and TRBJ1-3; TRBD1 might be the D (6 bases). The CDR3 is 16 amino acids. CDR1 is SGHAT, CDR2 FQNNGV, per germline. V was clipped by 5 bases and J by 2 bases, with 16 bases between them. The CDR3 region has the DNA TGTGCCAGCAGCCAAGTTAACAGGGACCCTGGAAACACCATATATTTT. Encoded protein: CASSQVNRDPGNTIYF.

The gene calls are TRBV7-9 and TRBJ2-3; 10 bases line up with TRBD2. The CDR3 length is 19 residues. Germline V gene lookup returns CDR1 SEHNR and CDR2 FQNEAQ (reference sequence). Losses at the gene ends were 3 bases for V and 0 bases for J; bases not matched to a gene: 12. CDR3 coding DNA: TGTGCCAGCAGCTTGACTAGCGGGTTGCTAATCCCTAGCACAGATACGCAGTATTTT. It is translated as CASSLTSGLLIPSTDTQYF. Full variable domain (outside the CDR3, taken from reference TRBV7-9 and TRBJ2-3): DTGVSQNPRHKITKRGQNVTFRCDPISEHNRLYWYRQTLGQGPEFLTYFQNEAQLEKSRLLSDRFSAERPKGSFSTLEIQRTEQGDSAMYLCASSLTSGLLIPSTDTQYFGPGTRLTVL.

The rearrangement joins TRBV6-1 to TRBJ2-2; D call uncertain. The length of the CDR3 is 12 residues. CDR1 and CDR2 from the germline V gene are MNHNS and SASEGT. Trimming pared 7 bases from V and 7 bases from J, leaving 10 bases between. Written as DNA, the CDR3 is TGTGCCAGCACCCCCTTAATCGGGGAGCTGTTTTTT. Translated, it gives CASTPLIGELFF.

V and J are TRBV27 and TRBJ1-2; D unclear. Germline lookup yields CDR1 MNHEY and CDR2 SMNVEV (reference sequence). Trimming took off 2 bases at V and 9 bases at J, with 10 bases between the two ends. The CDR3 extends over 12 amino acids. The CDR3 is CASSLAGGSYTF. CDR3 DNA: TGTGCCAGCAGTTTAGCCGGAGGAAGCTACACCTTC.

The chain couples TRBV30 to TRBJ1-3; D remains unclear. Trimming removed 3 bases from V and 0 bases from J, with 6 bases in between. The CDR3 extends over 13 amino acids. CDR1 is GTSNPN and CDR2 is SVGIG in the germline V gene (reference sequence). The CDR3 loop reads CAWSPYSGNTIYF. Here the CDR3 DNA reads TGTGCCTGGAGCCCCTACTCTGGAAACACCATATATTTT.

About this clone: The same CDR3 is also encoded by other DNA sequences in this sample. The chain links TRBV6-5 to TRBJ1-6; 8 bases align to TRBD1. Losses at the gene ends were 6 bases for V and 7 bases for J; bases not matched to a gene: 5. The length of the CDR3 is 14 residues. Germline CDR1 MNHEY, CDR2 SVGAGI. CDR3 residues: CASRRTGRNSPLHF. CDR3 bases: TGTGCCAGCAGGAGGACAGGGAGGAATTCACCCCTCCACTTT.

The J gene is TRBJ2-2, the V gene TRBV27; the D gene is possibly TRBD1 (5 bases). Germline V CDR1 and CDR2: MNHEY, SMNVEV (reference sequence). V lost 6 bases and J lost 4, with 18 bases in between. The CDR3 is made up of 16 amino acids. The CDR3 protein is CASSRKPDSTTGELFF. The CDR3 DNA follows: TGTGCCAGCAGCCGCAAGCCCGACAGTACCACCGGGGAGCTGTTTTTT.

V is TRBV7-9 and J is TRBJ2-7; D perhaps matches TRBD1 (6 bases). Germline V gives CDR1 SEHNR, CDR2 FQNEAQ (reference sequence). The CDR3 has 16 residues. V was shortened by 6 bases and J by 0 bases, with 18 bases between the two germline ends. Here the CDR3 DNA reads TGTGCCAGCAGTCGCCCCGACAGGACGAGCTCCTACGAGCAGTACTTC. Translation: CASSRPDRTSSYEQYF.

The DNA for the CDR3 is TGCGCCAGCAGCTTGGCCTTGTCCTCCCGCTCCTACGAGCAGTACTTC. Translating gives CASSLALSSRSYEQYF. This chain links TRBV5-1 with TRBJ2-7; no definite D call. Germline values: CDR1 SGHRS, CDR2 YFSETQ. Trimming left V 0 bases short and J 0 bases short, with 13 bases between. This CDR3 comprises 16 residues.

The chain combines TRBV30 with TRBJ2-2, with TRBD2 identical over 9 bases. Germline V gene lookup returns CDR1 GTSNPN and CDR2 SVGIG (reference sequence). The CDR3 loop spans 18 amino acids. V was clipped by 3 bases and J by 2 bases; unmatched bases: 13. In DNA, the CDR3 is TGTGCCTGGAGGACCGGCTTCGCGGGGGGGGGCAACACCGGGGAGCTGTTTTTT. It encodes CAWRTGFAGGGNTGELFF. Based on the CDR3 plus reference TRBV30 and TRBJ2-2, the full variable domain is SQTIHQWPATLVQPVGSPLSLECTVEGTSNPNLYWYRQAAGRGLQLLFYSVGIGQISSEVPQNLSASRPQDRQFILSSKKLLLSDSGFYLCAWRTGFAGGGNTGELFFGEGSRLTVL.

This clone occurred a few times. The J gene is TRBJ2-7, the V gene TRBV23-1; 12 bases agree with TRBD2. TRBV23-1 is placed among ORFs of uncertain function. The CDR3 spans 14 residues. Unmatched junction bases numbered 10, after V lost 11 bases and J lost 5 bases. The CDR3 region is CALPSGGVLNEQYF. The CDR3 nucleotides are TGCGCCCTCCCTAGCGGGGGGGTGTTGAACGAGCAGTACTTC.

This clone was seen a handful of times. The rearrangement uses TRBV7-8 and TRBJ1-2, with D possibly being TRBD1 (5 bases). Germline V gives CDR1 SGHVS, CDR2 FQNEAQ. Trimming removed 5 bases from V and 2 bases from J, with 15 bases in between. The CDR3 spans 15 residues. In nucleotides, the CDR3 is TGTGCCAGCAGCCCCAGAGGACGGGGGAACTATGGCTACACCTTC. The encoded protein is CASSPRGRGNYGYTF.

J is TRBJ1-6 and V is TRBV7-9, with TRBD1 matching 8 bases. V dropped 5 bases and J dropped 10; count of bases not matched to a gene: 10. Germline V gene lookup returns CDR1 SEHNR and CDR2 FQNEAQ (reference sequence). The CDR3 runs to 15 residues. CDR3 sequence: CASSQPGQGSSPLHF. The CDR3, as DNA: TGTGCCAGCAGCCAACCCGGACAGGGTTCCTCACCCCTCCACTTT.

This chain uses TRBV6-5 with TRBJ1-1, with D unclear. The CDR3 totals 12 residues. The V end was cut by 5 bases, the J end by 5 bases, with 9 bases between. Germline lookup yields CDR1 MNHEY and CDR2 SVGAGI. Here the CDR3 DNA reads TGTGCCAGCAGTGCGGGCCGGACTGAAGCTTTCTTT. Protein sequence: CASSAGRTEAFF.

The rearrangement links TRBV7-9 to TRBJ2-7; TRBD1 aligns across 8 bases. CDR1 and CDR2 (germline): SEHNR, FQNEAQ (reference sequence). The V gene end was trimmed by 5 bases and the J gene end by 1 base; junction bases not matched to a gene: 7. The CDR3 has 15 amino acids. The CDR3 reads CASSPWDRTSYEQYF. The CDR3 DNA reads as TGTGCCAGCAGCCCCTGGGACAGGACTTCCTACGAGCAGTACTTC.